Included here is one T cell receptor beta chain sequence, with context. Antigen: not known. The data are from a study of T cells after yellow fever vaccination. Looked up from germline, CDR1 is DFQATT and CDR2 is SNEGSKA (reference sequence). Trimming took 3 bases from V and 6 from J, leaving 9 bases between them. The CDR3 is 13 residues long. In making TCR cDNA, 5'RACE template switching added a universal primer site and UMIs to it. TCRdb used MiXCR to reprocess the 5' RACE reads, holding one entry per CDR3 protein. The sample contains some 150,000 distinct CDR3 sequences, roughly 9.6% of which appear only once. General observations from the study: Subsequent booster samples again held most clones from primary vaccination (roughly 96% CD4, roughly 90% CD8).

The source material was CD8+ T cells sorted from PBMCs, sampled 15 days after the yellow fever booster vaccination. The V gene is TRBV20-1, the J gene TRBJ1-6, with D unclear. The TCR was taken from a man younger than 30 who received the YFV17D yellow fever vaccine. CDR3 region: CSASGSGNSPLHF. For the CDR3, the DNA is TGCAGTGCTAGCGGGTCCGGTAATTCACCCCTCCACTTT.